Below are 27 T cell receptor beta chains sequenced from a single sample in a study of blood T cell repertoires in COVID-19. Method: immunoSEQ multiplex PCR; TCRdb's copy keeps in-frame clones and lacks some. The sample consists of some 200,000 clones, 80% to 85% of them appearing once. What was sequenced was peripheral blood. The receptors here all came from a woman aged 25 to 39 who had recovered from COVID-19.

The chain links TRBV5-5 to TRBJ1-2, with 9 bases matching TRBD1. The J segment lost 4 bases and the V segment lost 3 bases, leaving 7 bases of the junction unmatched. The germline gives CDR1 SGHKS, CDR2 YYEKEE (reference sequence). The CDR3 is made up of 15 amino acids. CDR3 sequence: CASSSEGQGPYGYTF. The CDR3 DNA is TGTGCCAGCAGCTCGGAAGGACAGGGGCCCTATGGCTACACCTTC.

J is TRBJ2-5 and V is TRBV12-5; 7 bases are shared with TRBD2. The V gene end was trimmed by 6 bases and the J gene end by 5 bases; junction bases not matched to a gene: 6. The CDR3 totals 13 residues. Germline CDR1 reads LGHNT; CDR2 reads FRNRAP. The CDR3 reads CASGPSGGETQYF. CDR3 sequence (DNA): TGTGCTAGTGGCCCCTCCGGGGGGGAGACCCAGTACTTC.

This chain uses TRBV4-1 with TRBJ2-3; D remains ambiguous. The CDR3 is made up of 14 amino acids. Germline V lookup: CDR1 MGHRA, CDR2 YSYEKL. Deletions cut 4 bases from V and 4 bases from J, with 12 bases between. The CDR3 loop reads CASSRSESADTQYF. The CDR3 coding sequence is TGCGCCAGCAGCCGTTCTGAGAGCGCAGATACGCAGTATTTT.

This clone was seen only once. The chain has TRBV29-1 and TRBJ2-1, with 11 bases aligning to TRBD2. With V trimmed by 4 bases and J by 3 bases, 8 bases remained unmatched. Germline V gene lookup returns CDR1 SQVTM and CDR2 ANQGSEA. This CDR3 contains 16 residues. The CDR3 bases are TGCAGCGTTGCCGGGACTAGCGGAGGGGACTACAATGAGCAGTTCTTC. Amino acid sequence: CSVAGTSGGDYNEQFF.

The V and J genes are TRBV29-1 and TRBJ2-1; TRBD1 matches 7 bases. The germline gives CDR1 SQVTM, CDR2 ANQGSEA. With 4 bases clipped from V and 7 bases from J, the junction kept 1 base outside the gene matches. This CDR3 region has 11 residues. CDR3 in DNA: TGCAGCGTTGGGGGACAGAATGAGCAGTTCTTC. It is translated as CSVGGQNEQFF.

CDR3 DNA sequence: TGTGCCAGCAGTTCGGGGGTTCGAAATCAGCCCCAGCATTTT. Translated, it gives CASSSGVRNQPQHF. The J gene is TRBJ1-5, the V gene TRBV27, with D possibly matching TRBD1 (5 bases). Germline V gene data show CDR1 as MNHEY and CDR2 as SMNVEV (reference sequence). CDR3 length: 14 amino acids. V was trimmed by 4 bases and J by 4 bases, leaving 11 bases between them.

The CDR3 nucleotides read TGTGCCAGCAGGCTTACTAGCGGGACAAAATACGAGCAGTACTTC. This gives the protein CASRLTSGTKYEQYF. V usage is TRBV6-5 and J usage is TRBJ2-7, with TRBD2 identical over 10 bases. The V and J ends lost 6 bases and 4 bases, in that order; junction bases with no gene match: 9. Germline V gene sequence: CDR1 MNHEY, CDR2 SVGAGI. This CDR3 region has 15 residues.

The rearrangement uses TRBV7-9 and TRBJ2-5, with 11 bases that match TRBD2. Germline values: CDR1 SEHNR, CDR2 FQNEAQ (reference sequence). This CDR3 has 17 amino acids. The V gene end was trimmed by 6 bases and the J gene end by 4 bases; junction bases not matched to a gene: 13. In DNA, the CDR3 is TGTGCCAGCAGTCTACTAGCGGGGGAAGGGGTTGGAGAGACCCAGTACTTC. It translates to CASSLLAGEGVGETQYF.

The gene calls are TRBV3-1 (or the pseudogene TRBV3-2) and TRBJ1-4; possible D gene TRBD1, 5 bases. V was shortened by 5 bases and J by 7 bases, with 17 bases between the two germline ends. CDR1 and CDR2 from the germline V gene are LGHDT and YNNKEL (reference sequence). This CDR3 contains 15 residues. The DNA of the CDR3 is TGTGCCAGCAGCGTTCAGGGCCCCTTGGGTGAAAAACTGTTTTTT. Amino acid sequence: CASSVQGPLGEKLFF.

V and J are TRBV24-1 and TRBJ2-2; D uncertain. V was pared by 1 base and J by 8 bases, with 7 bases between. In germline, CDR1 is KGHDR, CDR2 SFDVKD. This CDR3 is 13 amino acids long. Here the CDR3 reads CATSDFSQGELFF. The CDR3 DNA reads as TGTGCCACCAGTGATTTTTCCCAGGGGGAGCTGTTTTTT.

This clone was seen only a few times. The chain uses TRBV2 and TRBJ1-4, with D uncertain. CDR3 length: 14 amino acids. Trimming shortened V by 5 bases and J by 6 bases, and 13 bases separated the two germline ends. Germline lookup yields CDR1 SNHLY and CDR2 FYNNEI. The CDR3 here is CASSSPDPYEKLFF. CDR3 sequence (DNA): TGTGCCAGCAGTTCGCCAGATCCCTATGAAAAACTGTTTTTT.

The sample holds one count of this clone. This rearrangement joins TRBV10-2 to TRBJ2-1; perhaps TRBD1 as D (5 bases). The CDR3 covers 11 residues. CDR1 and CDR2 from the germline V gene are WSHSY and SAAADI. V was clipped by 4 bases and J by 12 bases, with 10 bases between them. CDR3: CASSVSQGQFF. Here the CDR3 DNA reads TGCGCCAGCAGTGTAAGCCAGGGGCAGTTCTTC.

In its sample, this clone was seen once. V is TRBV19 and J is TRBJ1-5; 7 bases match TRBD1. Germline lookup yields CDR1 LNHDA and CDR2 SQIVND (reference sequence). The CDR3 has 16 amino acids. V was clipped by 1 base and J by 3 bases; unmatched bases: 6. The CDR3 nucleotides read TGTGCCAGTAGTATAGTAGCGACAGGGAACAATCAGCCCCAGCATTTT. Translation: CASSIVATGNNQPQHF.

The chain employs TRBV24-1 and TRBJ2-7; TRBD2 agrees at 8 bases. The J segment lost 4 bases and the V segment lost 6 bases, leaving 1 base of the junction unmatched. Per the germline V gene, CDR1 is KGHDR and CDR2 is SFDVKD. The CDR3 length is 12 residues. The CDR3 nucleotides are TGTGCCACCAGTAGCGGGAGTTACGAGCAGTACTTC. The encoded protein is CATSSGSYEQYF.

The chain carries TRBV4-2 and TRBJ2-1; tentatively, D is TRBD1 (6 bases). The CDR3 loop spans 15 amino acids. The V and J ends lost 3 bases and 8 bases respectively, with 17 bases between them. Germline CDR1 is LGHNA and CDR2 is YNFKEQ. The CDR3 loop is CASSHASGVRDEQFF. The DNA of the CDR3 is TGTGCCAGCAGCCACGCTTCAGGGGTTAGGGATGAGCAGTTCTTC.

The CDR3 region has the DNA TGTGCCAGCTCACCCTTAGTGGGCGCGAACACCGGGGAGCTGTTTTTT. Its protein product is CASSPLVGANTGELFF. This chain joins TRBV18 and TRBJ2-2; D not resolved. Germline CDR1 KGHSH, CDR2 LQKENI. This CDR3 is 16 amino acids long. Trimming cost V 3 bases and J 0 bases, with 11 bases left between them.

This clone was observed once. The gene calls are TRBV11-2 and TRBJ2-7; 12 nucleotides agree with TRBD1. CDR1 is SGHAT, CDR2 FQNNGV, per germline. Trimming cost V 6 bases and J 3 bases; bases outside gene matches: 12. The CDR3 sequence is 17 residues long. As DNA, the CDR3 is TGTGCCAGCAGGATTGGGACAGGGGGCGGGCATGTCTACGAGCAGTACTTC. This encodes CASRIGTGGGHVYEQYF.

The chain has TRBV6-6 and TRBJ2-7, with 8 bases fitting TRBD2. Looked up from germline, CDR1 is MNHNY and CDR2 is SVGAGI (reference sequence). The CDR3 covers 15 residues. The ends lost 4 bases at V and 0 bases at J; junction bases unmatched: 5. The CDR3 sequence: CASSSPGGGSYEQYF. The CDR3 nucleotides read TGTGCCAGCAGTTCCCCCGGGGGGGGCTCCTACGAGCAGTACTTC.

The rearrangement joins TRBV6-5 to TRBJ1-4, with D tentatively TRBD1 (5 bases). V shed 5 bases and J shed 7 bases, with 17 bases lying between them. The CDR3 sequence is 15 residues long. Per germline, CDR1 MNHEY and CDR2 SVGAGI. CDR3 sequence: CASSPFGGRPEKLFF. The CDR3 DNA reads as TGTGCCAGCAGTCCATTCGGGGGACGCCCTGAAAAACTGTTTTTT.

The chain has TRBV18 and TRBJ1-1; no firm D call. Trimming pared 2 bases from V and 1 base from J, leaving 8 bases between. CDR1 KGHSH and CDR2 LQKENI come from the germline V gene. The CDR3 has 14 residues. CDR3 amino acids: CASSPVQKNTEAFF. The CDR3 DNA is TGTGCCAGCTCACCAGTTCAGAAGAACACTGAAGCTTTCTTT.

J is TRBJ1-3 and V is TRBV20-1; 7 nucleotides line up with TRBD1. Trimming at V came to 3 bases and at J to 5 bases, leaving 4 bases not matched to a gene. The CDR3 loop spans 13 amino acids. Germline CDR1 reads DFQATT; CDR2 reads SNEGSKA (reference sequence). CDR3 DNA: TGCAGTGCTAGTGAGGGGGCGAGAAACACCATATATTTT. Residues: CSASEGARNTIYF.

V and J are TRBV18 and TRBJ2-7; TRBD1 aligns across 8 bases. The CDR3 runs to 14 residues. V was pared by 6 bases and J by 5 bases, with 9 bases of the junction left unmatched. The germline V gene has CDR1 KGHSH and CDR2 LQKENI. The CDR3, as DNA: TGTGCCAGCTCTGACAGGGGTTCAAGTGACGAGCAGTACTTC. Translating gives CASSDRGSSDEQYF.

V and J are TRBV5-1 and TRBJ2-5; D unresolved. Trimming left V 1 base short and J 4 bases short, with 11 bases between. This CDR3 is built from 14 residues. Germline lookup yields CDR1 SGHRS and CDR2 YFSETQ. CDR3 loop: CASSLRPASETQYF. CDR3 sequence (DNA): TGCGCCAGCAGCTTGAGGCCAGCGTCAGAGACCCAGTACTTC.

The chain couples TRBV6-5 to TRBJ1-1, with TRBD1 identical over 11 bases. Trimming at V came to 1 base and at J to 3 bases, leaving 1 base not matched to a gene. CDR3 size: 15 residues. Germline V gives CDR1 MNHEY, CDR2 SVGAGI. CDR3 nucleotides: TGTGCCAGCAGTTACTGGGGACAGGGGGACACTGAAGCTTTCTTT. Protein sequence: CASSYWGQGDTEAFF.

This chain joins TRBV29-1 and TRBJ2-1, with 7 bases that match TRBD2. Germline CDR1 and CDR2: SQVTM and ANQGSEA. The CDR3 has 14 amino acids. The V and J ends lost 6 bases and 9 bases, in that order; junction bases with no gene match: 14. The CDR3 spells CSVLTSAPDGEQFF. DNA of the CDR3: TGCAGCGTGCTTACTAGCGCCCCGGACGGTGAGCAGTTCTTC.

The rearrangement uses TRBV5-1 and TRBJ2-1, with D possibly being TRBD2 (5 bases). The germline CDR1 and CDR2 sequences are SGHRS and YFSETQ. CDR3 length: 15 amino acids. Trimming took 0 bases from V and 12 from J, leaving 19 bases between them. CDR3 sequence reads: CASSLEPTSARRQFF. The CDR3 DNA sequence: TGCGCCAGCAGCTTGGAACCCACTAGTGCCAGGCGGCAGTTCTTC.

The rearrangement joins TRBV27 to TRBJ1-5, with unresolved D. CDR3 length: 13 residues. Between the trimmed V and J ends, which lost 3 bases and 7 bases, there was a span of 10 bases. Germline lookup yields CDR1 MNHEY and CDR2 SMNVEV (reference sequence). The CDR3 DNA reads TGTGCCAGCAGTTTGTCGCGGAACCAGCCCCAGCATTTT. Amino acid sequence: CASSLSRNQPQHF.